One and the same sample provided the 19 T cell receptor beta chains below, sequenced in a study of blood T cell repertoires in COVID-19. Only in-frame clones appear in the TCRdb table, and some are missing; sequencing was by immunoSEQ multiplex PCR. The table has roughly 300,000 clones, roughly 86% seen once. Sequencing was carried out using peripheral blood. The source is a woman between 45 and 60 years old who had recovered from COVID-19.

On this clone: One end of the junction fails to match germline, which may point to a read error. CDR3 in DNA: TGTGCCAGCAGTTCTCGCTTGGGAAACAGGGGCGCGATGAACGCTGAAGCTTTCTTT. Its translation is CASSSRLGNRGAMNAEAFF. The chain combines TRBV27 with TRBJ1-1; TRBD1 matches at 7 bases. Germline CDR1 reads MNHEY; CDR2 reads SMNVEV (reference sequence). The CDR3 covers 19 residues.

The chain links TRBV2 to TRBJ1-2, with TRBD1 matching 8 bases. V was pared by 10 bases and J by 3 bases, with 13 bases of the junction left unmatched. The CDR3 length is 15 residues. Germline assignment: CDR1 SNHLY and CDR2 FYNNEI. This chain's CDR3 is CAITVAGQEYYGYTF. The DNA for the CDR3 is TGTGCCATAACCGTGGCGGGACAGGAGTACTATGGCTACACCTTC.

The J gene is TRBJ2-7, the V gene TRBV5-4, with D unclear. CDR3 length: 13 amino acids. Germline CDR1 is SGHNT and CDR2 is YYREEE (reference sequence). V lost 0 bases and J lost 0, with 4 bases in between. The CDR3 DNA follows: TGTGCCAGCAGCTTGGACACCTCCTACGAGCAGTACTTC. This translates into CASSLDTSYEQYF.

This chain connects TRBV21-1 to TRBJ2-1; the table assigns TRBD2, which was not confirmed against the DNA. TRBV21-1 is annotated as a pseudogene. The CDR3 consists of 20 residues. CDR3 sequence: CASSKGDRGLAGVFRNEQFF. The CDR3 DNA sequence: TGTGCCAGCAGCAAAGGGGACAGGGGACTAGCGGGAGTTTTTAGAAATGAGCAGTTCTTC.

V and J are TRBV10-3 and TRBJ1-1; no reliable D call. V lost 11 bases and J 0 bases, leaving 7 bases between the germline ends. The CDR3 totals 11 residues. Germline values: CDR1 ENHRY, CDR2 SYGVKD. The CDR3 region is CAASMNTEAFF. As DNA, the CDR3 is TGTGCCGCGTCCATGAACACTGAAGCTTTCTTT.

This CDR3 reads CASSEHGQGNTEAFF. The DNA of the CDR3 is TGTGCCAGCAGTGAACACGGACAGGGTAACACTGAAGCTTTCTTT. The chain employs TRBV6-4 and TRBJ1-1; 8 bases line up with TRBD1. With 3 bases clipped from V and 2 bases from J, the junction kept 5 bases outside the gene matches. The CDR3 contains 15 residues. Germline values: CDR1 MRHNA, CDR2 SNTAGT.

CDR3 sequence reads: CAWKLDRNTGELFF. In DNA form, the CDR3 reads TGTGCCTGGAAATTGGACAGGAACACCGGGGAGCTGTTTTTT. V is TRBV30 and J is TRBJ2-2; a weak D match, TRBD1 (6 bases). Germline V gives CDR1 GTSNPN, CDR2 SVGIG (reference sequence). The CDR3 covers 14 residues. V lost 4 bases and J 1 base, leaving 10 bases between the germline ends.

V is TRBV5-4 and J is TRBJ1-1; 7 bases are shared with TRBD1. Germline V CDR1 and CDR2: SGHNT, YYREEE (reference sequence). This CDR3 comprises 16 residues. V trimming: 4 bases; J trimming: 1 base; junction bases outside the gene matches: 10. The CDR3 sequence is CASSLSQGTANTEAFF. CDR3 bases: TGTGCCAGCAGCCTGTCACAGGGGACAGCGAACACTGAAGCTTTCTTT. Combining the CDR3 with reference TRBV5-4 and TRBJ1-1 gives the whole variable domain ETGVTQSPTHLIKTRGQQVTLRCSSQSGHNTVSWYQQALGQGPQFIFQYYREEENGRGNFPPRFSGLQFPNYSSELNVNALELDDSALYLCASSLSQGTANTEAFFGQGTRLTVV.

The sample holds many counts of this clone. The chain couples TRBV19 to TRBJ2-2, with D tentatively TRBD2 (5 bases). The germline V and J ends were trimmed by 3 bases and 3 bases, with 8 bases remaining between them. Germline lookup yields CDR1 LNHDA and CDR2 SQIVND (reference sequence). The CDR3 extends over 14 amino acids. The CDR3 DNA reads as TGTGCCAGTAGTATCCTAGCCGACACCGGGGAGCTGTTTTTT. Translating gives CASSILADTGELFF.

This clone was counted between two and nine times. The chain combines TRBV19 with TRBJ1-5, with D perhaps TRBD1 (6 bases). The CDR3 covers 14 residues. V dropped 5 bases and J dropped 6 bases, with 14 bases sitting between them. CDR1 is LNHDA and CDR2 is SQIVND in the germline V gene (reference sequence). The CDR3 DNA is TGTGCCAGTAGTGGGGGCAGGGTCGGTCAGCCCCAGCATTTT. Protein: CASSGGRVGQPQHF.

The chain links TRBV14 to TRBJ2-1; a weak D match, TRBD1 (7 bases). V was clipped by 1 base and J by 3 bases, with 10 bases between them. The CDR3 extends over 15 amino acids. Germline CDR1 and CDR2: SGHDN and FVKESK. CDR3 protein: CASSQGGTDYNEQFF. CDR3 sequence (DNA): TGTGCCAGCAGCCAAGGCGGGACAGACTACAATGAGCAGTTCTTC.

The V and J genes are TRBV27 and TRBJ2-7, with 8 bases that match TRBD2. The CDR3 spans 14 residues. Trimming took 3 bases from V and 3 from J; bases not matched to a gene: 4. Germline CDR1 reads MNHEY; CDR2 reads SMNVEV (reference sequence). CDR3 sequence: CASSLAGRGYEQYF. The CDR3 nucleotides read TGTGCCAGCAGTTTGGCCGGGAGGGGCTACGAGCAGTACTTC.

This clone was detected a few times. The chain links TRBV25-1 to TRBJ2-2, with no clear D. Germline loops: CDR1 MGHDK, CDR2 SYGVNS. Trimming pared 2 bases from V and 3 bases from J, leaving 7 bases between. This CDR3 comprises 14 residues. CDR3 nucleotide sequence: TGTGCCAGCAGTGAAACACAACACACCGGGGAGCTGTTTTTT. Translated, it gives CASSETQHTGELFF.

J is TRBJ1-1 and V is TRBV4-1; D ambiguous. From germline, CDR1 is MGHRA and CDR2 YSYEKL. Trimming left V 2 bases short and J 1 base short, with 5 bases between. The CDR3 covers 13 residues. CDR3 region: CASSQPRNTEAFF. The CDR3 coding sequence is TGCGCCAGCAGCCAACCCAGGAACACTGAAGCTTTCTTT.

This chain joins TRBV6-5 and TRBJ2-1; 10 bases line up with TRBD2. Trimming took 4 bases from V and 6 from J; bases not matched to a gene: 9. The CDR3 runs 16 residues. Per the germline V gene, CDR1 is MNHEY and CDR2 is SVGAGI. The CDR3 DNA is TGTGCCAGCAGTTCTATAAGCGGGGGGGAGGTCAATGAGCAGTTCTTC. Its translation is CASSSISGGEVNEQFF.

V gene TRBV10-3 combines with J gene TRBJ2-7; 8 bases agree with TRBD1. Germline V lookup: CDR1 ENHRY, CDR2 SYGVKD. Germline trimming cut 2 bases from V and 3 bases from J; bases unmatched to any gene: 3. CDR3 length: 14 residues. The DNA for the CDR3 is TGTGCCATCAGTGAGGGACAGGGCATCTACGAGCAGTACTTC. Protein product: CAISEGQGIYEQYF.

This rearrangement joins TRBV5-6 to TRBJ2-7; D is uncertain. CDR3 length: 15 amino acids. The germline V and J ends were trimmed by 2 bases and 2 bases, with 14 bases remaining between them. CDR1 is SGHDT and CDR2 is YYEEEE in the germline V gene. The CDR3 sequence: CASSFDRGSPYEQYF. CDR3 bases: TGTGCCAGCAGCTTCGATCGCGGCTCTCCCTACGAGCAGTACTTC.

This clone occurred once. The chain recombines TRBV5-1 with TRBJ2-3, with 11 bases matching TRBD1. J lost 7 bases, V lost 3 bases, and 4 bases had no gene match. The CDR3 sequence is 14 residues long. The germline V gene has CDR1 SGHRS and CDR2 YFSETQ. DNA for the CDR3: TGCGCCAGCAGCTCGGGACAGGGGGAGAATACGCAGTATTTT. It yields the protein CASSSGQGENTQYF.

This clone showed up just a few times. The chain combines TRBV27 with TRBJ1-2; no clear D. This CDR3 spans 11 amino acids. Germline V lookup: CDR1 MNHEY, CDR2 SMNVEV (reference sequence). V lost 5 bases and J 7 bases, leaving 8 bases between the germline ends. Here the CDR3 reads CASSGRGGYTF. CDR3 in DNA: TGTGCCAGCAGTGGCCGAGGTGGCTACACCTTC.